This T cell receptor beta chain was retrieved from a study of blood T cell repertoires in COVID-19. Study details: Samples of COVID-19 (acute and convalescent) were obtained from the United States, Italy and Spain. Nucleic acid was either cDNA or gDNA, and it came from T cells, B-cell-depleted T cells, or PBMCs.

In the original workflow: Researchers report that nucleated cell counts were estimated from reference gene primer amplification. The protocol was immunoSEQ multiplex PCR, while the TCRdb copy is restricted to in-frame clones and leaves out a portion. V, J and clone size are those of that table, while D and trimming were read from the DNA. The sample gives over 120,000 clones, about 80% of which show up once; 3.5% is in the top ten. CDR3 length: 12 residues. Trimming took off 5 bases at V and 6 bases at J, with 9 bases between the two ends. Looked up from germline, CDR1 is LNHDA and CDR2 is SQIVND (reference sequence).

This chain connects TRBV19 to TRBJ2-3, with D perhaps matching TRBD1 (5 bases). The sample comprised peripheral blood. This TCR was sampled from a man in his 70s who had recovered from COVID-19. The DNA of the CDR3 is TGTGCCAGTAGTCCCCAGGGTGATACGCAGTATTTT. Residues: CASSPQGDTQYF.